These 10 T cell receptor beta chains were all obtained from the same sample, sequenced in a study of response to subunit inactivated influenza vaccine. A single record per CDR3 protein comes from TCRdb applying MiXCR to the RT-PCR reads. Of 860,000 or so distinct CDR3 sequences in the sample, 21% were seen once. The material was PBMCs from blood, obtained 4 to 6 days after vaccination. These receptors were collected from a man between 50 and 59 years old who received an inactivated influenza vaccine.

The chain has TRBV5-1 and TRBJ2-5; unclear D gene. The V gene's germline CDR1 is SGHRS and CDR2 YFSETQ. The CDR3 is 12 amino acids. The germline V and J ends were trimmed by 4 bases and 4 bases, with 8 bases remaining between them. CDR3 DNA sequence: TGCGCCAGCAGCGCAACCGGAGAGACCCAGTACTTC. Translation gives CASSATGETQYF.

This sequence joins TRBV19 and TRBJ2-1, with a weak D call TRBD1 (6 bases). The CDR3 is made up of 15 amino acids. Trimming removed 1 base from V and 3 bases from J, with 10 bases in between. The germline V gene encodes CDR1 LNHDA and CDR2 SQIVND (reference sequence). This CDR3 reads CASSIVDRHYNEQFF. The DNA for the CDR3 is TGTGCCAGTAGTATAGTGGACAGACACTACAATGAGCAGTTCTTC.

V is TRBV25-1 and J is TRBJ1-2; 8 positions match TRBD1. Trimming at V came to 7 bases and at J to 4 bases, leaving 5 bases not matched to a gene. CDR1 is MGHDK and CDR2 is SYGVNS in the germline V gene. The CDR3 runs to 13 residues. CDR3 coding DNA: TGTGCCAGCACAAAGGGACAGGCCTATGGCTACACCTTC. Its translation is CASTKGQAYGYTF.

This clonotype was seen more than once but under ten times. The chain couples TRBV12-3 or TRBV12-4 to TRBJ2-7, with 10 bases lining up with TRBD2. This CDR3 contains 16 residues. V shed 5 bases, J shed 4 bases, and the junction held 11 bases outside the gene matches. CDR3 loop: CASSLSAGGLGYEQYF. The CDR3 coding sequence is TGTGCCAGCAGTCTCTCAGCGGGGGGGCTCGGTTACGAGCAGTACTTC.

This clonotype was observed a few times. Written as DNA, the CDR3 is TGTGCCTCTATCGGGAACACTGAAGCTTTCTTT. It yields the protein CASIGNTEAFF. The J gene is TRBJ1-1, the V gene TRBV30; D is undetermined. V lost 7 bases to trimming and J lost 1 base, with 7 bases between them. CDR3 length: 11 residues. CDR1 GTSNPN and CDR2 SVGIG come from the germline V gene (reference sequence).

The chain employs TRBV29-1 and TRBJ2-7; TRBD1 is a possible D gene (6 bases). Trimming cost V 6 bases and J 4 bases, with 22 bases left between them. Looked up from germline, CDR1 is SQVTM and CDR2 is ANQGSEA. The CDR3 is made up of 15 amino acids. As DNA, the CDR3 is TGCAGCGTATTCCCTCGGGACACGGACCATTACGAGCAGTACTTC. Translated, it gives CSVFPRDTDHYEQYF.

CDR3 nucleotide sequence: TGTGCCAGCAGCTTAGTTGCGGGGGCAAGGTATTTT. Its protein product is CASSLVAGARYF. J is TRBJ2-3 and V is TRBV7-9; TRBD2 might be the D (7 bases). Germline CDR1 SEHNR, CDR2 FQNEAQ (reference sequence). Trimming cost V 1 base and J 14 bases, with 13 bases left between them. This CDR3 is built from 12 residues.

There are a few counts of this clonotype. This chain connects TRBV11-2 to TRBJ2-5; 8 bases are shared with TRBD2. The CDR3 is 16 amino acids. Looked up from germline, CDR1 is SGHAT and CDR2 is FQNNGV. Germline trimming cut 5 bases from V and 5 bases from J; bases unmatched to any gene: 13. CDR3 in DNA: TGTGCCAGCAGCCCAGGAGCGGGGGTGTCTCTGGAGACCCAGTACTTC. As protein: CASSPGAGVSLETQYF.

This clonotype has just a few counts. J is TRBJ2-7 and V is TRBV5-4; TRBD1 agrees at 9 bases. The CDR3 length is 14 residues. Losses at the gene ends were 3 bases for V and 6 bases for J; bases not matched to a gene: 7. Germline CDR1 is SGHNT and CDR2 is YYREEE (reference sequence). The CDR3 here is CASSWGTGPSEQYF. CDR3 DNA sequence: TGTGCCAGCAGCTGGGGGACAGGGCCGAGCGAGCAGTACTTC.

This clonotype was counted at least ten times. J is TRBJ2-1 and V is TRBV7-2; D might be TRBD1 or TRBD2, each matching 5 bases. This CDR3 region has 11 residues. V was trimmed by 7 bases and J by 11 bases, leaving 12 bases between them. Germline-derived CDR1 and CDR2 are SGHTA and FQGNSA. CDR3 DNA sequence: TGTGCCAGCACCTCCGGGACGCAGCAGTTCTTC. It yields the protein CASTSGTQQFF.